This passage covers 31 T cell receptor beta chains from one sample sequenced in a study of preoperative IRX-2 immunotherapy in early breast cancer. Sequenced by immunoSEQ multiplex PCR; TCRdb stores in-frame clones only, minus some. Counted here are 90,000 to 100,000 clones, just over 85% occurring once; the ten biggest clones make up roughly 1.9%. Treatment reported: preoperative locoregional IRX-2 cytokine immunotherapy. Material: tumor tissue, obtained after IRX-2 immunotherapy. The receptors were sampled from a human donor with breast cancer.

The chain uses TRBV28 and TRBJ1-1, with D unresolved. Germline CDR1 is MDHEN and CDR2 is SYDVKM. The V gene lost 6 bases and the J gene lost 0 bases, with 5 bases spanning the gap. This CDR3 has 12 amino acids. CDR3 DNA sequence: TGTGCCAGCAGCCCGTTGAACACTGAAGCTTTCTTT. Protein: CASSPLNTEAFF. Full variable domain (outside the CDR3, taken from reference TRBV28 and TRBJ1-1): DVKVTQSSRYLVKRTGEKVFLECVQDMDHENMFWYRQDPGLGLRLIYFSYDVKMKEKGDIPEGYSVSREKKERFSLILESASTNQTSMYLCASSPLNTEAFFGQGTRLTVV.

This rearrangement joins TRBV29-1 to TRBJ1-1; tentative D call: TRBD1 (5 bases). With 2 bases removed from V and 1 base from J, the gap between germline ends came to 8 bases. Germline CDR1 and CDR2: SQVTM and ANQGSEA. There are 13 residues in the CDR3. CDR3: CSVERDRNTEAFF. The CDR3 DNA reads TGCAGCGTTGAAAGAGACAGGAACACTGAAGCTTTCTTT. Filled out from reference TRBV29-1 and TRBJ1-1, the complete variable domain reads SAVISQKPSRDICQRGTSLTIQCQVDSQVTMMFWYRQQPGQSLTLIATANQGSEATYESGFVIDKFPISRPNLTFSTLTVSNMSPEDSSIYLCSVERDRNTEAFFGQGTRLTVV.

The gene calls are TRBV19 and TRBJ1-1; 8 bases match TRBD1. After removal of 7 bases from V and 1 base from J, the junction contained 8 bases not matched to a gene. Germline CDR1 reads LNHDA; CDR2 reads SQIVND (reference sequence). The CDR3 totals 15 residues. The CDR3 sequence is CASTGAGQANTEAFF. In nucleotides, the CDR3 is TGTGCCAGTACTGGGGCGGGACAGGCGAACACTGAAGCTTTCTTT.

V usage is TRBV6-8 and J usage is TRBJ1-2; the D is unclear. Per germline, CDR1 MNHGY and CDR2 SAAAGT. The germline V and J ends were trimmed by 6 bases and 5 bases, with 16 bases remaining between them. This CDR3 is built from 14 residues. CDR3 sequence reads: CASRFSEAQYGYTF. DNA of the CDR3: TGTGCCAGCAGATTCTCAGAGGCTCAATATGGCTACACCTTC.

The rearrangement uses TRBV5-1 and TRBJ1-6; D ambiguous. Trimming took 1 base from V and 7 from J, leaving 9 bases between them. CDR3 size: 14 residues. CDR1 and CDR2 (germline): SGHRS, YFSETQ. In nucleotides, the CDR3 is TGCGCCAGCAGCTTGAGGCGGGCAAATTCACCCCTCCACTTT. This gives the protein CASSLRRANSPLHF.

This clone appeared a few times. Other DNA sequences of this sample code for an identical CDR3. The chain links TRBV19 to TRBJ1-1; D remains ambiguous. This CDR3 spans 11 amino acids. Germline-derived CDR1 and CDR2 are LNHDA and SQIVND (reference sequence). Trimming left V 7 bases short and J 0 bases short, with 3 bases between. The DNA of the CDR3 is TGTGCCAGTACCCTGAACACTGAAGCTTTCTTT. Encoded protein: CASTLNTEAFF.

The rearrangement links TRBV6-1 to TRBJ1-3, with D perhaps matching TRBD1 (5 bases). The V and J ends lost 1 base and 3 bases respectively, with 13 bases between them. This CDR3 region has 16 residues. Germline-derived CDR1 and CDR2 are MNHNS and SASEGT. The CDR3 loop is CASSEGGRANGNTIYF. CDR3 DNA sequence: TGTGCCAGCAGTGAAGGGGGCAGGGCAAATGGAAACACCATATATTTT.

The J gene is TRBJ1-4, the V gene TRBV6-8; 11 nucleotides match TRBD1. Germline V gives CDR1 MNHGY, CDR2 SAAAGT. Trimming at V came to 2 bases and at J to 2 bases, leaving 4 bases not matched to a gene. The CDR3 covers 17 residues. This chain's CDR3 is CASSYGTGGGTNEKLFF. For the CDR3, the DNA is TGTGCCAGCAGTTACGGGACAGGGGGAGGCACTAATGAAAAACTGTTTTTT.

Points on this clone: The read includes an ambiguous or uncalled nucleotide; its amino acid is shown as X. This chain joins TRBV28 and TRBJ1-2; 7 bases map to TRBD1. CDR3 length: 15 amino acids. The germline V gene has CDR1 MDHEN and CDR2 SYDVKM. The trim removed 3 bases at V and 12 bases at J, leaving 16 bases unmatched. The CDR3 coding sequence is TGTGCCAGCAGTTTGGGGACAGTCTTGGGTTGGGGCYACACCTTC. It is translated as CASSLGTVLGWGXTF.

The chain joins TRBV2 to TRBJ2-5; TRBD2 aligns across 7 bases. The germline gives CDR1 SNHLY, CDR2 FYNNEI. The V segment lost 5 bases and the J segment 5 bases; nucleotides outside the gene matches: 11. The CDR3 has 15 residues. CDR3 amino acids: CASSNRGVTSETQYF. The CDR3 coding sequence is TGTGCCAGCAGTAACCGGGGGGTCACCTCCGAGACCCAGTACTTC.

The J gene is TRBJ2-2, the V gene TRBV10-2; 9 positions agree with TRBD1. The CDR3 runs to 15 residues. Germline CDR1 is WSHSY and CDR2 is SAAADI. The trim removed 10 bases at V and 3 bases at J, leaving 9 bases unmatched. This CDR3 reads CATVPQGADTGELFF. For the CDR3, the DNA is TGCGCCACCGTCCCACAGGGGGCTGACACCGGGGAGCTGTTTTTT.

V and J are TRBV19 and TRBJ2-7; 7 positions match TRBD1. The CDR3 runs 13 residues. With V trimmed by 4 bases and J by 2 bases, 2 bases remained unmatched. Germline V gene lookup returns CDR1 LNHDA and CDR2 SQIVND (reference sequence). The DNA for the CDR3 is TGTGCCAGTAGTAGGGACAGAACCTACGAGCAGTACTTC. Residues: CASSRDRTYEQYF.

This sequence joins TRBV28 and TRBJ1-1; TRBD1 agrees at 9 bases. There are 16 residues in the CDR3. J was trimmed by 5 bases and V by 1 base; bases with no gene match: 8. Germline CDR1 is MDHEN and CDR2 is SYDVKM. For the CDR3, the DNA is TGTGCCAGCAGTTTATATGGGGACAGGGAGGAGACTGAAGCTTTCTTT. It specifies CASSLYGDREETEAFF.

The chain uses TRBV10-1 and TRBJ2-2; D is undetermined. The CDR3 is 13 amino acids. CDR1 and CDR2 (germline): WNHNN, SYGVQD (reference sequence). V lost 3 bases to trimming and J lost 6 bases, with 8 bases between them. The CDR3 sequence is CASSDPFSGELFF. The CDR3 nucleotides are TGCGCCAGCAGTGACCCATTTTCCGGGGAGCTGTTTTTT.

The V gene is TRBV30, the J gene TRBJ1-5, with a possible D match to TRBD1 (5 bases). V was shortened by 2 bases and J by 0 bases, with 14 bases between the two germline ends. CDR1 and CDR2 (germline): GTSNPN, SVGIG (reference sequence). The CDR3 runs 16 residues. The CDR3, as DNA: TGTGCCTGGAGTTCAGGGATTCTTAATAGCAATCAGCCCCAGCATTTT. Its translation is CAWSSGILNSNQPQHF.

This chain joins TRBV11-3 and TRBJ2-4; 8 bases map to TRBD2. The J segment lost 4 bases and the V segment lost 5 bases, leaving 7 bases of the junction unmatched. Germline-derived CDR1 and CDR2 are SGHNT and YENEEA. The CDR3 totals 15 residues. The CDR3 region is CASSPGGGGKNIQYF. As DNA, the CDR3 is TGTGCCAGCAGCCCCGGGGGGGGAGGAAAAAACATTCAGTACTTC. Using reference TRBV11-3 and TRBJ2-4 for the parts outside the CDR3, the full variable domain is EAGVVQSPRYKIIEKKQPVAFWCNPISGHNTLYWYLQNLGQGPELLIRYENEEAVDDSQLPKDRFSAERLKGVDSTLKIQPAELGDSAVYLCASSPGGGGKNIQYFGAGTRLSVL.

DNA of the CDR3: TGTGCCACCTGGGACAGGGGGCAAACAGATACGCAGTATTTT. Protein product: CATWDRGQTDTQYF. The chain couples TRBV6-7 to TRBJ2-3, with 12 positions matching TRBD1. TRBV6-7 is known as an ORF, though its function is uncertain. V lost 10 bases to trimming and J lost 3 bases; unmatched junction nucleotides: 5. This CDR3 is 14 amino acids long.

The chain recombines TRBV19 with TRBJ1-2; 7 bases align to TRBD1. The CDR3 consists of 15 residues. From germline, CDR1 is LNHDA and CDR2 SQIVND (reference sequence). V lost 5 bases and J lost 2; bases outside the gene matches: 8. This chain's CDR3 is CASSLRTGDNYGYTF. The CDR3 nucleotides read TGTGCCAGTAGTCTACGGACAGGTGACAACTATGGCTACACCTTC.

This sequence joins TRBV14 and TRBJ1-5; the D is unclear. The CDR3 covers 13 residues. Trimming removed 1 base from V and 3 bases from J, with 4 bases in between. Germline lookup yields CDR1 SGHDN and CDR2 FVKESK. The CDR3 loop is CASSQGANQPQHF. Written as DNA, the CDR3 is TGTGCCAGCAGCCAAGGGGCCAATCAGCCCCAGCATTTT.

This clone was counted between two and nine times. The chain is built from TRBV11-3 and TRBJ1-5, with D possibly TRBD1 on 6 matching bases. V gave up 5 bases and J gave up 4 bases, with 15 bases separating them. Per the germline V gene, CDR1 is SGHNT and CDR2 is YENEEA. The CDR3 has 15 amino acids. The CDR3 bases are TGTGCCAGCAGCGCCGGAGGGACACGAAATCAGCCCCAGCATTTT. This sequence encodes CASSAGGTRNQPQHF.

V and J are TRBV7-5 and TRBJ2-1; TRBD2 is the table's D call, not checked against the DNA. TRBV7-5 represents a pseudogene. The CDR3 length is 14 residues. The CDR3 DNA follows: TGTGCCAGCAGCACACTAGCGGGAAGGGATGAGCAGTTCTTC. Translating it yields CASSTLAGRDEQFF.

The CDR3 spells CASSRRTQETQYF. The CDR3 DNA reads TGCGCCAGCAGCCGACGGACCCAAGAGACCCAGTACTTC. The chain uses TRBV10-1 and TRBJ2-5; D is ambiguous. The CDR3 is 13 residues long. Germline loops: CDR1 WNHNN, CDR2 SYGVQD (reference sequence). V was pared by 6 bases and J by 1 base, with 9 bases between.

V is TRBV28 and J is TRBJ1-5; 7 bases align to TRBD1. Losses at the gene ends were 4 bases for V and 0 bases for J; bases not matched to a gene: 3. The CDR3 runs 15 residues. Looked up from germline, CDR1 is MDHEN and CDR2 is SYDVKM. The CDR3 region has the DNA TGTGCCAGCAGTTCGGGACAGCATAGCAATCAGCCCCAGCATTTT. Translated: CASSSGQHSNQPQHF.

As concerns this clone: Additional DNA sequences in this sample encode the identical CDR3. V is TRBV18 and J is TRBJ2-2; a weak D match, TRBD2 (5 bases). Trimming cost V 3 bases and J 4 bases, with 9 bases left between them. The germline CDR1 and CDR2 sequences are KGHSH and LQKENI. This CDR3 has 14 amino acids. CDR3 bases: TGTGCCAGCTCACCCGGAGGTAGCACCGGGGAGCTGTTTTTT. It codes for CASSPGGSTGELFF.

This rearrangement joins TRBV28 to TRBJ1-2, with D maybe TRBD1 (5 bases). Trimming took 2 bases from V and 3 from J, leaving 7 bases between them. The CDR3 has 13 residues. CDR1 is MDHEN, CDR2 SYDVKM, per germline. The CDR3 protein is CASSLPGHYGYTF. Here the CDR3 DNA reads TGTGCCAGCAGTTTACCGGGACACTATGGCTACACCTTC.

The CDR3, as DNA: TGTGCCAGCAGTGGAAGGGGGCGCGGGACTGAAGCTTTCTTT. This gives the protein CASSGRGRGTEAFF. The V and J genes are TRBV25-1 and TRBJ1-1; TRBD1 agrees at 7 bases. This CDR3 has 14 residues. Looked up from germline, CDR1 is MGHDK and CDR2 is SYGVNS. V shed 4 bases and J 5 bases; nucleotides not matched to a gene: 7.

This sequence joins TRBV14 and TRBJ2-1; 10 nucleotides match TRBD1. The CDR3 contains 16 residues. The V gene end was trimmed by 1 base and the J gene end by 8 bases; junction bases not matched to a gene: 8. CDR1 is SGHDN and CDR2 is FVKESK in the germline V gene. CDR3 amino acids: CASSQGRDRGSDEQFF. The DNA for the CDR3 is TGTGCCAGCAGCCAAGGCAGGGACAGGGGTAGCGATGAGCAGTTCTTC.

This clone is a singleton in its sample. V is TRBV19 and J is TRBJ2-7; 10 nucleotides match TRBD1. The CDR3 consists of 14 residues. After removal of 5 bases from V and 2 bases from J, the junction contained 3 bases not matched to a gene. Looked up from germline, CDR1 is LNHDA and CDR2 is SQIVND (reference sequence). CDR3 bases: TGTGCCAGTAGTCCCGGGACAGGGGCCTACGAGCAGTACTTC. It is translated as CASSPGTGAYEQYF.

The chain's CDR3 is CASSRALVADTQYF. DNA for the CDR3: TGTGCCAGCAGTCGAGCTCTCGTGGCAGATACGCAGTATTTT. J is TRBJ2-3 and V is TRBV11-3; D is unclear. The germline V gene encodes CDR1 SGHNT and CDR2 YENEEA. This CDR3 is 14 amino acids long. V lost 6 bases to trimming and J lost 4 bases, with 14 bases between them.

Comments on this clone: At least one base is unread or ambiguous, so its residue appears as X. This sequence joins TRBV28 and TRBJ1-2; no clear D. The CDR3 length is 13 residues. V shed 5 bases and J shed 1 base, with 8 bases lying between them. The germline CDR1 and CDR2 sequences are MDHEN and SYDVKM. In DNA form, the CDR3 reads TGTGCCAGCAGTCCGASGGGTAACTATGGCTACACCTTC. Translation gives CASSPXGNYGYTF.

The CDR3 nucleotides are TGTGCCAGCAGACGACAGGGGACTCCCGGCTACGAGCAGTACTTC. Translated: CASRRQGTPGYEQYF. The chain combines TRBV22-1 with TRBJ2-7; the DNA was not used to check the table's D call, TRBD1. TRBV22-1 is recorded as a pseudogene. This CDR3 has 15 residues.